Below, 22 T cell receptor beta chains from the same sample are listed, as sequenced in a study of T-cell reconstitution after alpha-beta-depleted transplantation in children. Unique molecular identifiers were used to barcode this TCRbeta library. TCRdb recomputed calls from the PCR reads with MiXCR, one row per CDR3 protein. This sample has 700,000 to 950,000 distinct CDR3 sequences, with 16% found just once. This specimen consisted of PBMCs, mostly from graft donor cells, obtained 360 days after TCRalphabeta/CD19-depleted stem cell transplant. These TCRs come from a male patient aged 5 to 17 who had a stem cell transplant for acute lymphoblastic leukemia, so the T cells may come from the graft donor.

This clonotype was seen only a few times. This chain connects TRBV24-1 to TRBJ2-1; 8 nucleotides agree with TRBD2. Germline CDR1 KGHDR, CDR2 SFDVKD. The CDR3 is 14 residues long. V gave up 8 bases and J gave up 2 bases; unmatched junction bases: 4. The CDR3 DNA sequence: TGTGCCACCAAAACGGGAGGGCCCTACAATGAGCAGTTCTTC. Encoded protein: CATKTGGPYNEQFF.

This clonotype was seen a handful of times. The rearrangement uses TRBV12-3 or TRBV12-4 and TRBJ1-2; D is perhaps TRBD1 (5 bases). Trimming took off 5 bases at V and 4 bases at J, with 11 bases between the two ends. This CDR3 region has 13 residues. In DNA form, the CDR3 reads TGTGCCAGCAGTCCGGGGACTTTCTATGGCTACACCTTC. Its protein product is CASSPGTFYGYTF.

The rearrangement links TRBV29-1 to TRBJ2-7; 7 bases match TRBD1. The V segment lost 2 bases and the J segment 5 bases; nucleotides outside the gene matches: 9. CDR1 SQVTM and CDR2 ANQGSEA come from the germline V gene. The CDR3 has 14 amino acids. The CDR3 coding sequence is TGCAGCGTTGAAAGGGTCGACAGGGTGGACGAGCAGTACTTC. It specifies CSVERVDRVDEQYF.

In its sample, this clonotype was seen a few times. This sequence joins TRBV27 and TRBJ2-5, with 9 bases lining up with TRBD1. CDR3 length equals 15 residues. J lost 5 bases, V lost 2 bases, and 6 bases had no gene match. The germline gives CDR1 MNHEY, CDR2 SMNVEV (reference sequence). CDR3 DNA: TGTGCCAGCAGTTTACCCGGGACAGGGTCGGAGACCCAGTACTTC. Its translation: CASSLPGTGSETQYF.

The chain recombines TRBV5-1 with TRBJ2-5, with 8 bases aligning to TRBD1. The CDR3 is 16 residues long. From germline, CDR1 is SGHRS and CDR2 YFSETQ. V gave up 4 bases and J gave up 2 bases; unmatched junction bases: 10. The CDR3 loop reads CASSGMTGALQETQYF. CDR3 nucleotide sequence: TGCGCCAGCAGCGGAATGACAGGGGCCCTACAAGAGACCCAGTACTTC.

The chain joins TRBV3-1 to TRBJ2-7, with D perhaps matching TRBD1 or TRBD2 (7 bases each). CDR1 LGHDT and CDR2 YNNKEL come from the germline V gene (reference sequence). The V and J ends lost 7 bases and 4 bases respectively, with 23 bases between them. The CDR3 is made up of 16 amino acids. As DNA, the CDR3 is TGTGCCAGCACCCAGCTTAGTGCGCAGGGGGGGTACGAGCAGTACTTC. It codes for CASTQLSAQGGYEQYF.

V gene TRBV5-1 combines with J gene TRBJ2-7; 8 nucleotides agree with TRBD2. The V gene's germline CDR1 is SGHRS and CDR2 YFSETQ. J was trimmed by 7 bases and V by 0 bases; bases with no gene match: 15. This CDR3 has 17 amino acids. The CDR3 region has the DNA TGCGCCAGCAGCTTGGGCCCGTTGCGGGAGGCACCCTGGGAGCAGTACTTC. Protein: CASSLGPLREAPWEQYF. The full variable domain, in which reference TRBV5-1 and TRBJ2-7 provide the parts outside the CDR3, is KAGVTQTPRYLIKTRGQQVTLSCSPISGHRSVSWYQQTPGQGLQFLFEYFSETQRNKGNFPGRFSGRQFSNSRSEMNVSTLELGDSALYLCASSLGPLREAPWEQYFGPGTRLTVT.

V usage is TRBV15 and J usage is TRBJ2-5; possible D gene TRBD2, 5 bases. V lost 5 bases to trimming and J lost 5 bases, with 30 bases between them. The length of the CDR3 is 19 residues. Germline CDR1 LNHNV, CDR2 YYDKDF (reference sequence). The CDR3 DNA is TGTGCCACCAGCCCGAGCCCCCGACTGAACACTAGATTCCCCGAGACCCAGTACTTC. Translating gives CATSPSPRLNTRFPETQYF.

This chain joins TRBV27 and TRBJ2-3, with a weak D call TRBD1 (5 bases). This CDR3 region has 18 residues. From germline, CDR1 is MNHEY and CDR2 SMNVEV (reference sequence). Trimming took 2 bases from V and 5 from J, leaving 23 bases between them. The CDR3 nucleotides read TGTGCCAGCAGTTTAGGGTGGGGCGTCCCCGATGAGGAAGATACGCAGTATTTT. It specifies CASSLGWGVPDEEDTQYF.

This CDR3 reads CASSRDRELDYGYTF. In nucleotides, the CDR3 is TGTGCCAGCAGCCGGGACAGGGAGTTGGACTATGGCTACACCTTC. The gene calls are TRBV21-1 and TRBJ1-2; TRBD1 is taken as the D call from the table, unchecked against the DNA. TRBV21-1 counts as a pseudogene. This CDR3 is built from 15 residues.

This clonotype was seen ten or more times. The chain uses TRBV10-3 and TRBJ2-7; TRBD2 matches 14 bases. Germline V gene sequence: CDR1 ENHRY, CDR2 SYGVKD. The CDR3 spans 16 residues. Trimming at V came to 4 bases and at J to 4 bases, leaving 6 bases not matched to a gene. CDR3 in DNA: TGTGCCATCAGTGGCCCGGGACTAGCGGGAGAGTACGAGCAGTACTTC. Its protein is CAISGPGLAGEYEQYF.

In its sample, this clonotype was seen a few times. The chain combines TRBV24-1 with TRBJ1-1, with 11 nucleotides matching TRBD1. Germline V gene sequence: CDR1 KGHDR, CDR2 SFDVKD. There are 15 residues in the CDR3. V lost 2 bases, J lost 5 bases, and 3 bases stayed unmatched. CDR3 in amino acids: CATSDSGTGGTEAFF. The CDR3 DNA reads as TGTGCCACCAGTGATTCCGGGACAGGGGGAACTGAAGCTTTCTTT.

Only a few counts were recorded for this clonotype. The chain employs TRBV27 and TRBJ2-3; 8 positions match TRBD2. J lost 3 bases, V lost 2 bases, and 4 bases had no gene match. Germline V gives CDR1 MNHEY, CDR2 SMNVEV (reference sequence). There are 15 residues in the CDR3. CDR3 region: CASSLRTSRTDTQYF. CDR3 nucleotide sequence: TGTGCCAGCAGTTTAAGGACTAGCCGGACAGATACGCAGTATTTT.

This clonotype showed up just a few times. The chain recombines TRBV6-5 with TRBJ2-1; weak D call: TRBD2 (5 bases). CDR1 MNHEY and CDR2 SVGAGI come from the germline V gene. This CDR3 is 12 amino acids long. Trimming stripped 6 bases from V and 12 bases from J, with 15 bases between. The CDR3 sequence: CASSPREGMQFF. For the CDR3, the DNA is TGTGCCAGCAGCCCTCGTGAGGGTATGCAGTTCTTC.

Notes on this clonotype: Compared with germline, one end of the junction differs, possibly owing to a read error. This chain connects TRBV13 to TRBJ2-7; 7 bases agree with TRBD2. The CDR3 totals 14 residues. CDR1 PRHDT and CDR2 FYEKMQ come from the germline V gene (reference sequence). Written as DNA, the CDR3 is TGTGCCAGCAGCGGGAGGGCCGGTTCCTCCGAGCAGTACTTC. Amino acid sequence: CASSGRAGSSEQYF.

This clonotype appeared a few times. This rearrangement joins TRBV4-1 to TRBJ2-7, with 10 bases identical to TRBD2. J lost 5 bases, V lost 0 bases, and 7 bases had no gene match. Germline CDR1 is MGHRA and CDR2 is YSYEKL. The CDR3 runs to 16 residues. The DNA of the CDR3 is TGCGCCAGCAGCCAAGAAGGGCTAGCGGGAGTTCACGAGCAGTACTTC. It encodes CASSQEGLAGVHEQYF.

This clonotype was seen repeatedly, ten times or more. V and J are TRBV12-3 or TRBV12-4 and TRBJ2-3; the match to TRBD2 covers 7 bases. V lost 5 bases, J lost 6 bases, and 8 bases stayed unmatched. The CDR3 spans 14 residues. CDR3 DNA: TGTGCCAGCAGTCCAAGCGGGATATCGGATACGCAGTATTTT. It specifies CASSPSGISDTQYF.

This clonotype was counted a few times. The rearrangement links TRBV12-3 or TRBV12-4 to TRBJ1-1; unclear D gene. V shed 0 bases and J shed 5 bases, with 7 bases lying between them. The CDR3 loop spans 13 amino acids. CDR3 sequence: CASSLAWQTEAFF. DNA for the CDR3: TGTGCCAGCAGTTTAGCATGGCAGACTGAAGCTTTCTTT.

This clonotype has only one observation. The rearrangement joins TRBV4-2 to TRBJ2-7; a weak D match, TRBD2 (5 bases). The length of the CDR3 is 15 residues. Looked up from germline, CDR1 is LGHNA and CDR2 is YNFKEQ. The V gene lost 0 bases and the J gene lost 2 bases, with 11 bases spanning the gap. This CDR3 is CASSQDPSPPYEQYF. CDR3 nucleotides: TGTGCCAGCAGCCAAGATCCTAGCCCCCCCTACGAGCAGTACTTC.

This clonotype was observed a handful of times. V is TRBV5-6 and J is TRBJ2-3, with D possibly matching TRBD1 (6 bases). CDR3 length equals 15 residues. Germline V gene sequence: CDR1 SGHDT, CDR2 YYEEEE. Trimming removed 2 bases at V and 1 base at J, with 11 bases between. This CDR3 reads CASSFMTGRTDTQYF. In nucleotides, the CDR3 is TGTGCCAGCAGCTTCATGACAGGTCGCACAGATACGCAGTATTTT.

The V gene is TRBV11-1, the J gene TRBJ2-5; 7 nucleotides agree with TRBD1. Trimming removed 4 bases from V and 1 base from J; junction bases left unmatched: 9. The CDR3 runs to 16 residues. CDR1 and CDR2 (germline): SGHAT, FQDESV (reference sequence). The DNA of the CDR3 is TGTGCCAGCAGCTCCTACGGGACAGTCCCCCAAGAGACCCAGTACTTC. Translation: CASSSYGTVPQETQYF.

V and J are TRBV12-3 or TRBV12-4 and TRBJ2-7; possible D gene TRBD1, 5 bases. The V and J ends lost 6 bases and 4 bases respectively, with 13 bases between them. The CDR3 is 13 amino acids. The chain's CDR3 is CASSLMDTYEQYF. The CDR3 DNA is TGTGCCAGCAGCCTGATGGACACTTACGAGCAGTACTTC.